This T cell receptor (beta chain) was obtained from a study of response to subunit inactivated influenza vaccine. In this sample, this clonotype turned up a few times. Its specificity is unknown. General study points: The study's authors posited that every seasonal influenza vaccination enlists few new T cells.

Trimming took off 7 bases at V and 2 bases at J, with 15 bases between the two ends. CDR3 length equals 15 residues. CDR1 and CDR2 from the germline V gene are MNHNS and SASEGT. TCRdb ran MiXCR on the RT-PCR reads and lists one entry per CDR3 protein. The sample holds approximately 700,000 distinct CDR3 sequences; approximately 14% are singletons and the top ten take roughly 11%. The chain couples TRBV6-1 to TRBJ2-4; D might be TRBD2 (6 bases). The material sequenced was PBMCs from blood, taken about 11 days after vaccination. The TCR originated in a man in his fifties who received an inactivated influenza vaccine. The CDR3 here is CASNPPEGSKNIQYF. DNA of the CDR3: TGTGCCAGCAACCCGCCGGAGGGGTCCAAAAACATTCAGTACTTC.